The 27 T cell receptor beta chains presented below share a single source sample, sequenced in a study of T cells in women clearing cervical HPV infection. Here immunoSEQ multiplex PCR was the method, and the copy in TCRdb shows in-frame clones only, minus some. This sample lists roughly 30,000 clones; its ten largest clones have roughly 7.7%. The material sequenced was blood buffy coat. The source is a woman between 18 and 70 years old with a cervical HPV16 infection that either progressed to CIN3+ or cleared (not recorded which).

Note on this clone: The CDR3 extends 3 residues past the end of the read, so its final part is completed from the germline J gene. J is TRBJ1-5 and V is TRBV19, with D perhaps TRBD1 (5 bases). In germline, CDR1 is LNHDA, CDR2 SQIVND (reference sequence). The length of the CDR3 is 13 residues. The CDR3 here is CASSIAGGDPQHF. The sequenced CDR3 bases are TGTGCCAGTAGTATAGCGGGGGGAGATCCC.

CDR3 DNA (partial): TGCAGTGCTAGAGATCTACTAGTCTACACAGATACG. Protein product: CSARDLLVYTDT. The whole CDR3 reads CSARDLLVYTDTQYF. The chain couples TRBV20-1 to TRBJ2-3; weak D call: TRBD2 (5 bases). The read halts 3 residues ahead of the CDR3 end, with the missing end drawn from the germline J gene. Trimming took 0 bases from V and 2 from J, leaving 12 bases between them. CDR1 and CDR2 from the germline V gene are DFQATT and SNEGSKA (reference sequence). This CDR3 has 15 residues.

Note on this clone: Sequencing ends 3 residues short of the CDR3 end; the germline J gene provides the rest. The chain links TRBV4-2 to TRBJ2-7; D may be TRBD2 (5 bases). Germline assignment: CDR1 LGHNA and CDR2 YNFKEQ. The CDR3 totals 16 residues. Deletions cut 0 bases from V and 2 bases from J, with 14 bases between. The sequenced part of the CDR3 DNA is TGTGCCAGCAGCCAAGAGGCTTCGGGGAGAACCTACGAG. It encodes CASSQEASGRTYE. The complete CDR3 protein is CASSQEASGRTYEQYF.

For this clone: The sequence runs out 3 residues before the end of the CDR3; the remainder is reconstructed from the germline J gene. The genes are TRBV7-9 and TRBJ2-3; a possible D gene is TRBD1 (5 bases). Germline V lookup: CDR1 SEHNR, CDR2 FQNEAQ (reference sequence). The length of the CDR3 is 14 residues. V was trimmed by 2 bases and J by 2 bases, leaving 8 bases between them. Partial CDR3 DNA: TGTGCCAGCAGCTTATCAGGGATCACAGATACG. It encodes CASSLSGITDT. In full, the CDR3 reads CASSLSGITDTQYF.

This clone registers medium-sized by frequency. The CDR3 is cut off 3 residues early in the read; its end comes from the germline J gene. This chain links TRBV10-3 with TRBJ2-3, with D possibly being TRBD1 (7 bases). Germline-derived CDR1 and CDR2 are ENHRY and SYGVKD. The ends were cut back, 6 bases at V and 0 bases at J, with 13 bases in the middle. This CDR3 region has 15 residues. The part of the CDR3 DNA that was read is TGTGCCATCAGGCAGGGGGGAACTAGCACAGATACG. Translation: CAIRQGGTSTDT. The CDR3 reads in full as CAIRQGGTSTDTQYF.

Comments on this clone: From the germline J gene comes the end of the CDR3, since the read stops 3 residues before it. The rearrangement links TRBV7-9 to TRBJ1-2; no definite D call. Looked up from germline, CDR1 is SEHNR and CDR2 is FQNEAQ (reference sequence). The CDR3 consists of 13 residues. The CDR3 spells CASVRLAYNDYTF. The part of the CDR3 DNA that was read is TGTGCCAGCGTTCGACTCGCCTACAATGAC.

A note on this clone: Read coverage stops 3 residues before the CDR3 terminus; the germline J gene supplies the remainder. This chain links TRBV6-1 with TRBJ1-5; tentative D call: TRBD1 (6 bases). The CDR3 consists of 15 residues. Looked up from germline, CDR1 is MNHNS and CDR2 is SASEGT. V lost 4 bases and J lost 0, with 10 bases in between. CDR3 protein: CASSGMTGSNQPQHF. The covered CDR3 bases are TGTGCCAGCAGTGGCATGACAGGTAGCAATCAGCCC.

In regard to this clone: With the read ending 3 residues before the CDR3 end, the germline J gene is used to fill in that end. V gene TRBV13 combines with J gene TRBJ2-7, with no clear D. The CDR3 is 12 amino acids. Trimming left V 5 bases short and J 6 bases short, with 11 bases between. In germline, CDR1 is PRHDT, CDR2 FYEKMQ (reference sequence). The CDR3: CASSHLNGEQYF. Incomplete CDR3 DNA: TGTGCCAGCAGCCACCTGAACGGCGAG.

About this clone itself: The CDR3 end falls 3 residues outside the read, so it is completed with the germline J gene. The chain couples TRBV19 to TRBJ1-2; D is possibly TRBD1 (5 bases). V shed 0 bases and J shed 6 bases, with 17 bases lying between them. This CDR3 region has 16 residues. Germline V gives CDR1 LNHDA, CDR2 SQIVND (reference sequence). The CDR3 spells CASSIDPTDRDDGYTF. The sequenced CDR3 bases are TGTGCCAGTAGTATAGATCCGACAGATAGGGATGATGGC.

Points on this clone: The read falls 3 residues short of the CDR3 end, and the missing part is taken from the germline J gene. The V gene is TRBV19, the J gene TRBJ2-2, with a possible D match to TRBD2 (6 bases). CDR3 length equals 15 residues. Trimming took 5 bases from V and 4 from J, leaving 14 bases between them. Germline CDR1 and CDR2: LNHDA and SQIVND (reference sequence). CDR3: CASSARQRATGELFF. The sequenced CDR3 bases are TGTGCCAGTAGTGCCCGGCAGCGGGCCACCGGGGAG. The full variable domain, rest sourced from reference TRBV19 and TRBJ2-2, is DGGITQSPKYLFRKEGQNVTLSCEQNLNHDAMYWYRQDPGQGLRLIYYSQIVNDFQKGDIAEGYSVSREKKESFPLTVTSAQKNPTAFYLCASSARQRATGELFFGEGSRLTVL.

A word on this clone: The missing CDR3 end, 3 residues past where the read stops, is filled in from the germline J gene. The rearrangement links TRBV2 to TRBJ2-7; 7 bases align to TRBD1. This CDR3 has 12 amino acids. Germline-derived CDR1 and CDR2 are SNHLY and FYNNEI. V lost 6 bases to trimming and J lost 3 bases; unmatched junction nucleotides: 2. The sequenced CDR3 bases are TGTGCCAGCAGGTGGGACAGCTACGAG. Its translation is CASRWDSYE. The CDR3 in full is CASRWDSYEQYF.

CDR3 DNA, as far as it was read: TGTGCCATCAGTGATCCAGGGTCTGGC. It specifies CAISDPGSG. The full CDR3 reads CAISDPGSGYTF. The V and J genes are TRBV10-3 and TRBJ1-2; a weak D match, TRBD1 (5 bases). The read terminates 3 residues ahead of where the CDR3 ends, so the germline J gene completes it. V was clipped by 3 bases and J by 7 bases, with 9 bases between them. Germline V CDR1 and CDR2: ENHRY, SYGVKD. The CDR3 is made up of 12 amino acids.

On this clone: The CDR3 extends 3 residues past the end of the read, so its final part is completed from the germline J gene. V is TRBV19 and J is TRBJ1-2; 7 bases map to TRBD1. CDR1 is LNHDA and CDR2 is SQIVND in the germline V gene (reference sequence). This CDR3 is 14 amino acids long. Germline trimming cut 8 bases from V and 3 bases from J; bases unmatched to any gene: 9. The CDR3 protein is CASGTEGWDYGYTF. CDR3 bases read: TGTGCCAGTGGGACAGAGGGCTGGGACTATGGC.

On this clone: The read is 3 residues too short to cover the CDR3 end, so that end is filled in from the germline J gene. The chain is built from TRBV7-3 and TRBJ2-5, with TRBD2 identical over 14 bases. The CDR3 sequence is 16 residues long. Trimming removed 3 bases from V and 3 bases from J; junction bases left unmatched: 3. Germline-derived CDR1 and CDR2 are SGHTA and FQGTGA. Here the CDR3 reads CASSFGLAGGKETQYF. The covered CDR3 bases are TGTGCCAGCAGCTTTGGACTAGCGGGAGGTAAAGAGACC.

The chain's CDR3 is CSARVDDYNSPLFF. The sequenced CDR3 bases are TGCAGTGCTAGAGTGGACGACTATAATTCACCG. The J gene is TRBJ2-2, the V gene TRBV20-1; weak D call: TRBD2 (5 bases). Read sequence stops 3 residues before the CDR3 end, and the germline J gene provides the missing end. The CDR3 totals 14 residues. Germline V gene data show CDR1 as DFQATT and CDR2 as SNEGSKA (reference sequence).

Points on this clone: The sequenced fragment ends 3 residues before the CDR3 boundary, so the rest is inferred from the germline J gene. The V and J genes are TRBV20-1 and TRBJ2-2; 7 bases agree with TRBD2. The CDR3 has 15 residues. In germline, CDR1 is DFQATT, CDR2 SNEGSKA (reference sequence). The trim removed 2 bases at V and 2 bases at J, leaving 5 bases unmatched. The DNA read from the CDR3 is TGCAGTGCTAGATCCCGGGACTACAACACCGGGGAG. This sequence encodes CSARSRDYNTGE. Given in full, the CDR3 is CSARSRDYNTGELFF.

With regard to this clone: Read data end 3 residues before the CDR3 end; the end is taken from the germline J gene. This sequence joins TRBV20-1 and TRBJ2-3, with D maybe TRBD2 (6 bases). The germline V and J ends were trimmed by 7 bases and 6 bases, with 23 bases remaining between them. CDR1 is DFQATT, CDR2 SNEGSKA, per germline (reference sequence). The CDR3 has 15 amino acids. The CDR3 here is CSDRKEGLEGDTQYF. CDR3 DNA (partial): TGCAGTGACCGAAAAGAAGGCTTGGAGGGGGATACG.

Regarding this clone: The sequence runs out 3 residues before the end of the CDR3; the remainder is reconstructed from the germline J gene. This sequence joins TRBV11-2 and TRBJ2-2; D possibly corresponds to TRBD2 (6 bases). Germline V gene lookup returns CDR1 SGHAT and CDR2 FQNNGV. V was clipped by 4 bases and J by 4 bases, with 13 bases between them. CDR3 length: 15 residues. The CDR3 loop reads CASSSGTVATGELFF. The CDR3 DNA, read in part, is TGTGCCAGCAGCTCCGGGACTGTGGCCACCGGGGAG.

Regarding this clone: The read falls 3 residues short of the CDR3 end, and the missing part is taken from the germline J gene. The V call is TRBV19, the J call TRBJ1-2; 8 nucleotides align to TRBD1. From germline, CDR1 is LNHDA and CDR2 SQIVND (reference sequence). V lost 8 bases and J lost 4; bases outside the gene matches: 12. The CDR3 contains 15 residues. Here the CDR3 reads CASDTGTGWAYGYTF. CDR3 DNA, as far as it was read: TGTGCCAGTGATACCGGGACAGGATGGGCCTATGGC.

Note on this clone: The read finishes 3 residues shy of the CDR3 end, and the germline J gene is used to complete it. V gene TRBV5-1 combines with J gene TRBJ2-3, with a tentative D call TRBD1 (6 bases). This CDR3 has 14 residues. Germline V gene data show CDR1 as SGHRS and CDR2 as YFSETQ. Partial CDR3 DNA: TGCGCCAGCAGCTTCCAGGGGTCCCAAGAGACG. The encoded protein is CASSFQGSQET. The whole CDR3 sequence reads CASSFQGSQETQYF.

Points on this clone: Read sequence stops 3 residues before the CDR3 end, and the germline J gene provides the missing end. V usage is TRBV5-6 and J usage is TRBJ2-1; the D gene is possibly TRBD1 (5 bases). The CDR3 extends over 13 amino acids. Germline CDR1 reads SGHDT; CDR2 reads YYEEEE. V gave up 5 bases and J gave up 7 bases, with 13 bases separating them. CDR3 residues: CASSMDNRNEQFF. The sequenced part of the CDR3 DNA is TGTGCCAGCAGTATGGACAACCGGAATGAG.

For this clone: Sequencing ends 3 residues short of the CDR3 end; the germline J gene provides the rest. This sequence joins TRBV5-1 and TRBJ1-4; D possibly corresponds to TRBD1 (6 bases). Trimming cost V 3 bases and J 0 bases, with 12 bases left between them. Germline values: CDR1 SGHRS, CDR2 YFSETQ. The CDR3 is made up of 16 amino acids. The CDR3 bases that were read are TGCGCCAGCAGCTCAACAGGACAGACAACTAATGAAAAA. Protein product: CASSSTGQTTNEK. The whole CDR3 sequence reads CASSSTGQTTNEKLFF.

On this clone: The CDR3 is cut off 3 residues early in the read; its end comes from the germline J gene. The genes are TRBV7-9 and TRBJ2-1; 8 bases align to TRBD2. V lost 3 bases to trimming and J lost 0 bases; unmatched junction nucleotides: 1. This CDR3 contains 15 residues. The germline CDR1 and CDR2 sequences are SEHNR and FQNEAQ (reference sequence). The chain's CDR3 is CASSFSGISYNEQFF. The CDR3 bases that were read are TGTGCCAGCAGCTTTAGCGGGATCTCCTACAATGAG.

About this clone itself: The read ends 3 residues before the CDR3 terminus; that terminus is restored from the germline J gene. This sequence joins TRBV7-9 and TRBJ1-1; D may be TRBD1 (6 bases). CDR1 SEHNR and CDR2 FQNEAQ come from the germline V gene (reference sequence). The CDR3 loop spans 12 amino acids. CDR3: CSCSLGQTEAFF. The CDR3 DNA, read in part, is TGTTCCTGCAGCCTTGGACAGACTGAA. Combining the CDR3 with reference TRBV7-9 and TRBJ1-1 gives the whole variable domain DTGVSQNPRHKITKRGQNVTFRCDPISEHNRLYWYRQTLGQGPEFLTYFQNEAQLEKSRLLSDRFSAERPKGSFSTLEIQRTEQGDSAMYLCSCSLGQTEAFFGQGTRLTVV.

Concerning this clone: The CDR3 extends 3 residues past the end of the read, so its final part is completed from the germline J gene. The chain uses TRBV4-1 and TRBJ2-3, with D unclear. The CDR3 contains 12 residues. Deletions cut 3 bases from V and 4 bases from J, with 5 bases between. Germline V gives CDR1 MGHRA, CDR2 YSYEKL. The CDR3 bases that were read are TGCGCCAGCAGCCATCCCGCAGATACG. Translating gives CASSHPADT. The entire CDR3 sequence reads CASSHPADTQYF.

Regarding this clone: The sequenced fragment ends 3 residues before the CDR3 boundary, so the rest is inferred from the germline J gene. The chain combines TRBV19 with TRBJ1-1; TRBD1 aligns across 11 bases. Per germline, CDR1 LNHDA and CDR2 SQIVND (reference sequence). The J segment lost 3 bases and the V segment lost 7 bases, leaving 10 bases of the junction unmatched. The CDR3 is 16 amino acids. The CDR3 DNA, read in part, is TGTGCCAGTAACGGACAGGGGGCTCCAGGGTACACTGAA. Protein sequence: CASNGQGAPGYTE. The whole CDR3 protein is CASNGQGAPGYTEAFF. Based on the CDR3 plus reference TRBV19 and TRBJ1-1, the full variable domain is DGGITQSPKYLFRKEGQNVTLSCEQNLNHDAMYWYRQDPGQGLRLIYYSQIVNDFQKGDIAEGYSVSREKKESFPLTVTSAQKNPTAFYLCASNGQGAPGYTEAFFGQGTRLTVV.

A word on this clone: The read comes to an end 3 residues before the CDR3 does, leaving the germline J gene to fill in the end. The chain couples TRBV5-5 to TRBJ2-3; D perhaps matches TRBD1 (6 bases). Trimming stripped 1 base from V and 1 base from J, with 10 bases between. The CDR3 contains 15 residues. The germline CDR1 and CDR2 sequences are SGHKS and YYEKEE (reference sequence). Incomplete CDR3 DNA: TGTGCCAGCAGCTTGCAGGGGCCGGGCACAGATACG. It is translated as CASSLQGPGTDT. From start to end, the CDR3 is CASSLQGPGTDTQYF.